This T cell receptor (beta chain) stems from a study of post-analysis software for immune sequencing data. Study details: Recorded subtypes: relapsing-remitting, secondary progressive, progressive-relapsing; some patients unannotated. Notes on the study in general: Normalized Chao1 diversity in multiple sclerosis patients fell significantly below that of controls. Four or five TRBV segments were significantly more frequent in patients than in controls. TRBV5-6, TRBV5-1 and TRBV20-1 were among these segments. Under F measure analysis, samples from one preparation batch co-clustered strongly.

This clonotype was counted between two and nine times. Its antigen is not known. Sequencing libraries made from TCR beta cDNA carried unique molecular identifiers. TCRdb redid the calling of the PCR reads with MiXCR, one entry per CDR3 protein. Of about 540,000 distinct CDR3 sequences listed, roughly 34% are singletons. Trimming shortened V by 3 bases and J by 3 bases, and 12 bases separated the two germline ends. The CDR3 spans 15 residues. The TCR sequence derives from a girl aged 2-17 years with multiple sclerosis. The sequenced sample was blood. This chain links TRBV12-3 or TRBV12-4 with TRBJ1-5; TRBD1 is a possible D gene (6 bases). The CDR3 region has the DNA TGTGCCAGCAGTTTTGGAGGGGGTCTCAATCAGCCCCAGCATTTT. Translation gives CASSFGGGLNQPQHF.